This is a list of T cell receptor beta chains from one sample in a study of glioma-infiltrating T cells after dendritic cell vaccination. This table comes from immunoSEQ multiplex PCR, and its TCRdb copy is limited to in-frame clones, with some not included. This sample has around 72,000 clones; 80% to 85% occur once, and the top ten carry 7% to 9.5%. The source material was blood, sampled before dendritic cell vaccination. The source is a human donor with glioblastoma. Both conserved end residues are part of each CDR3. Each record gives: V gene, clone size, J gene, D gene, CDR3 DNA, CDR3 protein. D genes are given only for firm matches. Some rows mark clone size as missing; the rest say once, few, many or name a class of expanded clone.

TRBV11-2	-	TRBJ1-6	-	TGTGCCAGCAGCTTTCGAGGAGACTATAATTCACCCCTCCACTTT	CASSFRGDYNSPLHF
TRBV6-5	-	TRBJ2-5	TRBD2	TGTGCCTGTAGAACGGGGGGTTTATTAAAGACCCAGTACTTC	CACRTGGLLKTQYF
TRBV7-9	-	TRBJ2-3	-	TGTGCCAGCGGAGGGACAGATACGCAGTATTTT	CASGGTDTQYF
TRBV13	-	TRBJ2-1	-	TGTGCCAGCAGCTTAAACGGGGGGCCGAATTACAATGAGCAGTTCTTC	CASSLNGGPNYNEQFF
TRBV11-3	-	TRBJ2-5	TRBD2	TGTGCCAGCAGCTCCCGGACTAGCGGGGGTCAAGAGACCCAGTACTTC	CASSSRTSGGQETQYF
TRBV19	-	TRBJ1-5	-	TGTGCCAGTATCTCCGGGACACCCGATATTAATCAGCCCCAGCATTTT	CASISGTPDINQPQHF
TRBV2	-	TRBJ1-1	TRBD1	TGTGCCAGCAGTGGGTTGGTGGACAGGGAGGACACTGAAGCTTTCTTT	CASSGLVDREDTEAFF
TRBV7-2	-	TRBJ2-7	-	TGTGCCAGCAGCTTATTGGGAGGGGGAGAATACGAGCAGTACTTC	CASSLLGGGEYEQYF
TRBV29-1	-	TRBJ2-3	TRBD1	TGCAGCGTTGGGACAGGGGATATCACAGATACGCAGTATTTT	CSVGTGDITDTQYF
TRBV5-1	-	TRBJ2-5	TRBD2	TGCGCCAGCAGCTCCGCCGGGACTAGCGGCGAGACCCAGTACTTC	CASSSAGTSGETQYF
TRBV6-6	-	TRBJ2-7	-	TGTGCCAGCACCCCCGCCCCTGCCGGCGAGCAGTACTTC	CASTPAPAGEQYF
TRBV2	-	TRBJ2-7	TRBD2	TGTGCCAGCCGGGGACTAGCGGGGGCCTACGAGCAGTACTTC	CASRGLAGAYEQYF
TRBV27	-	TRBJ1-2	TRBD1	TGTGCCAGCAGTTCTCCCGGGACAGGGAGGACTGGCTACACCTTC	CASSSPGTGRTGYTF
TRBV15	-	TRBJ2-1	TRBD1	TGTGCCACCAGCAGGGACAGGGACAATGAGCAGTTCTTC	CATSRDRDNEQFF
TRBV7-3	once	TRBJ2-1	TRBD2	TGTGCCAGCAGCTTACTCGGGGGGGCGAGCTCCTACAATGAGCAGTTCTTC	CASSLLGGASSYNEQFF
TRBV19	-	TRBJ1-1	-	TGTGCCAGTAGTATTTCCCGGAACACTGAAGCTTTCTTT	CASSISRNTEAFF
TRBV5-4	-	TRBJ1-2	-	TGTGCCAGCAGCTTGGATCCGGGGGGGGCTAACTATGGCTACACCTTC	CASSLDPGGANYGYTF
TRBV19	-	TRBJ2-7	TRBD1	TGTGCCAGTAGCAGAGACAGGGTGAGCGAGCAGTACTTC	CASSRDRVSEQYF
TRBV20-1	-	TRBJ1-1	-	TGCAGTGCGCTACAGGATGAAGCTTTCTTT	CSALQDEAFF
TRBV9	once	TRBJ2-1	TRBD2	TGTGCCAGCAGCGTAGATGGTAGCGGGCTTGCGGATGAGCAGTTCTTC	CASSVDGSGLADEQFF
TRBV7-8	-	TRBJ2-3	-	TGTGCCAGCAGCGTGAGGCCCGGCACAGATACGCAGTATTTT	CASSVRPGTDTQYF
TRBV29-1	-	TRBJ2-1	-	TGCAGCGGAAGAACAGGGTACAATGAGCAGTTCTTC	CSGRTGYNEQFF
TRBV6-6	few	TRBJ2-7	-	TGTGCCAGCAGTTACTCGGGAGGGGGCTACGAGCAGTACTTC	CASSYSGGGYEQYF
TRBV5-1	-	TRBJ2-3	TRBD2	TGCGCCAGCAGCTTCACTAGCGGGGGCGCAGATACGCAGTATTTT	CASSFTSGGADTQYF